The TCR beta chain described here comes from a study of T cell repertoires in ileal Crohn's disease. In the study overall: M0 samples are biopsies from inflamed ileum in the resection specimen. Study conclusions and caveats: All patients with clonality above 26.8% had endoscopic recurrence. Compared with non-smokers, active smokers at surgery showed more clonal expansions.

Using immunoSEQ multiplex PCR, the repertoire was profiled, and TCRdb retains in-frame clones only, with some absent. The sample lists approximately 13,000 clones, roughly 80% occurring once. Regarding this clone: What it binds is unknown.

Stated time point: inflamed ileum from the surgical specimen. Sequencing was performed on ileal tissue. The clonotype originates from an adult with Crohn's disease.

The CDR3 is CASSYFRGSSYEQYF. DNA for the CDR3: TGTGCCAGCAGTTACTTTCGGGGGAGCTCCTACGAGCAGTACTTC. This sequence joins TRBV6-6 and TRBJ2-7, with D possibly being TRBD2 (6 bases). V was trimmed by 1 base and J by 0 bases, leaving 10 bases between them. The CDR3 totals 15 residues. The germline V gene encodes CDR1 MNHNY and CDR2 SVGAGI (reference sequence).